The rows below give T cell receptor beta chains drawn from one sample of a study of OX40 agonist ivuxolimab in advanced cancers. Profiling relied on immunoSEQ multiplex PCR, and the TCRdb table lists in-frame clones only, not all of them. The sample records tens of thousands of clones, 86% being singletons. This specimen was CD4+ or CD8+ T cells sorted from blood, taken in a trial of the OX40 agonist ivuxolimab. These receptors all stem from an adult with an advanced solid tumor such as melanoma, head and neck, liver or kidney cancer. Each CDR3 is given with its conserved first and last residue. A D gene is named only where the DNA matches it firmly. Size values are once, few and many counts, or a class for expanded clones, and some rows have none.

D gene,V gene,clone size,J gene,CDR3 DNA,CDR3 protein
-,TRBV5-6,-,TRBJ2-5,TGTGCCAGCAGCTTCTTTAACCAAGAGACCCAGTACTTC,CASSFFNQETQYF
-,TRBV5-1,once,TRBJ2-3,TGCGCCAGCAGCTCCCAAGGGGGCACAGATACGCAGTATTTT,CASSSQGGTDTQYF
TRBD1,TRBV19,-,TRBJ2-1,TGTGCCAGTAGTATGGGGGACAGGGGGCTCTACAATGAGCAGTTCTTC,CASSMGDRGLYNEQFF
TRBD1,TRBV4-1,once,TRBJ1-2,TGCGCCAGCAGCCAACCAGGGGGGGGCTCCTCTGAAGGCTACACCTTC,CASSQPGGGSSEGYTF
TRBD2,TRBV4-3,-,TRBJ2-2,TGCGCCAGCAGCCAAGTCATAGGGACTAGCGGGAGTGGCGGGGAGCTGTTTTTT,CASSQVIGTSGSGGELFF
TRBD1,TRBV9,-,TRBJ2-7,TGTGCCAGCAGCGTAGATGGACAGGGTTCGTTTCACGAGCAGTACTTC,CASSVDGQGSFHEQYF
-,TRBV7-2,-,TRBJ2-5,TGTGCCAGCAGCTTAGTAGGGGGGACCCAGTACTTC,CASSLVGGTQYF
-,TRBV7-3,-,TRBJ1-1,TGTGCCAGCAGGCCGGGACACGTGAACACTGAAGCTTTCTTT,CASRPGHVNTEAFF
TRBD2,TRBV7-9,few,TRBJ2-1,TGTGCCAGCAGCTTAGCAAGCGGGAGGGCCCGTGAGCAGTTCTTC,CASSLASGRAREQFF
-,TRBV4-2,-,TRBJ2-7,TGTGCCAGCAGCCCCCCGGGGGCCCCCTACGAGCAGTACTTC,CASSPPGAPYEQYF
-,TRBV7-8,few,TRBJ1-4,TGTGCCAGCAGCTCACAGGCTGCAACTAATGAAAAACTGTTTTTT,CASSSQAATNEKLFF
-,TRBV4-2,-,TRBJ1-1,TGTGCCAGCAGCCAGGCGACAGTGAACACTGAAGCTTTCTTT,CASSQATVNTEAFF
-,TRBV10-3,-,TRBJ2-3,TGTGCCATCAGTTCCGTGGCAGGGGGCACAGATACGCAGTATTTT,CAISSVAGGTDTQYF
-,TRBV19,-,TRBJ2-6,TGTGCCAGTAGCAGCGTAAGTTACTCTGGGGCCAACGTCCTGACTTTC,CASSSVSYSGANVLTF
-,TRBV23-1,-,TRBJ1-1,TGCGCCAGCAGTCAATCTGATTGCGGGTGTAGCGACGGGAACACTGAAGCTTTCTTT,CASSQSDCGCSDGNTEAFF
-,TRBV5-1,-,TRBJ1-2,TGCGCCAGCCTCCCGGGTAACTATGGCTACACCTTC,CASLPGNYGYTF
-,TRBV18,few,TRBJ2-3,TGTGCCAGCTCACCGGGGCTGCTAGCAGGGGTAGCAGATACGCAGTATTTT,CASSPGLLAGVADTQYF
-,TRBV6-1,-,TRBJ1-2,TGTGCCAGCAGTTACATGGACCGCTACACCTTC,CASSYMDRYTF
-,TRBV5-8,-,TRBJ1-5,TGTGCCAGCAGCTTGAAAACAGGGTCGGGTGATCAGCCCCAGCATTTT,CASSLKTGSGDQPQHF
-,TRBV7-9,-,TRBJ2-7,TGTGCCAGCAGCTTAGCGGGGCAGGGGGAGCAGTACTTC,CASSLAGQGEQYF
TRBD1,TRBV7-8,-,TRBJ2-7,TGTGCCAGCAGCAAGACCGGGACAGGGTTCGAGCAGTACTTC,CASSKTGTGFEQYF
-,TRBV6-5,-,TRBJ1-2,TGTGCCAGCAATCAGGGTGATGGTGGCTACACCTTC,CASNQGDGGYTF
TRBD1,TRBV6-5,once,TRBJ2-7,TGTGCCAGCAGAAGTACGGGACAGGGCAGTGGACAGTACTTC,CASRSTGQGSGQYF
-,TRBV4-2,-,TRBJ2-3,TGTGCCAGCAGCCAAAATGGAGCGGATACGCAGTATTTT,CASSQNGADTQYF
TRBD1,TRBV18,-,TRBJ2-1,TGTGCCAGCTCACCTCTACAGGGGTACAATGAGCAGTTCTTC,CASSPLQGYNEQFF
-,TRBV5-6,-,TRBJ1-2,TGTGCCAGCAGCCCCTTCGGGGGGGCAGGCGGCTACACCTTC,CASSPFGGAGGYTF
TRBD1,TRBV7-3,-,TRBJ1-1,TGTGCCAGCAGCCCACAGGGACAGGGGACTGAAGCTTTCTTT,CASSPQGQGTEAFF
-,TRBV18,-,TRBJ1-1,TGTGCCAGCTCACCCCGGGGGGGTGGGACTGAAGCTTTCTTT,CASSPRGGGTEAFF
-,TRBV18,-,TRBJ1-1,TGTGCCAGCTCACCACCGAGCCCCGGCAGTTCTGAAGCTTTCTTT,CASSPPSPGSSEAFF
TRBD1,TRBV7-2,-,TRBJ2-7,TGTGCCAGCAGCTCGGGACAGAACTACGAGCAGTACTTC,CASSSGQNYEQYF
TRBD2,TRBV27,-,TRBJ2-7,TGTGCCAGCAGTTTGGCTAGCGGGATCTACGAGCAGTACTTC,CASSLASGIYEQYF
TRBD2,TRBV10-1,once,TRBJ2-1,TGCGCCAGCAGTGATGGGACTACCCCTTACAATGAGCAGTTCTTC,CASSDGTTPYNEQFF
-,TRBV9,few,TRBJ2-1,TGTGCCAGCAGCAAGGGACATACCAGCTCCTACAATGAGCAGTTCTTC,CASSKGHTSSYNEQFF
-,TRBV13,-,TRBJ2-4,TGTGCCAGCAGCCACAGTTCAGGGAACATTCAGTACTTC,CASSHSSGNIQYF
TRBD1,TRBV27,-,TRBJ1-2,TGTGCCAGCAGTGTAACAGGGGGCCCTTTAAGTGGCTACACCTTC,CASSVTGGPLSGYTF
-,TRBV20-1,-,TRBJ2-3,TGCAGTGATGTGTGGATCTGCTCGCAGTATTTT,CSDVWICSQYF
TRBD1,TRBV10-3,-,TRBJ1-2,TGTGCCATCAGTGACCCGGGACAGGGGCATGGCTACACCTTC,CAISDPGQGHGYTF
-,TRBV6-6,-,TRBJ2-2,TGTGCCAGCAGTTATCAAACGAACACCGGGGAGCTGTTTTTT,CASSYQTNTGELFF
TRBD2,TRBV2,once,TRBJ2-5,TGTGCCAGCAAGGACGGGGGGGCCGGGGAGACCCAGTACTTC,CASKDGGAGETQYF
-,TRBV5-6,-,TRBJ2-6,TGTGCCAGCAGCAACAGGGTCTTCTCTGGGGCCAACGTCCTGACTTTC,CASSNRVFSGANVLTF
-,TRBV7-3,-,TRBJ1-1,TGTGCTAGCGGGCAGACCATGAACACTGAAGCTTTCTTC,CASGQTMNTEAFF
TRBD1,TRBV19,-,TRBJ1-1,TGTGCCAGTAGTATGTCAGGGGGCGGGCTTCTCACTGAAGCTTTCTTT,CASSMSGGGLLTEAFF
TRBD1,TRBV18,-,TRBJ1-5,TGTGCCAGCTCCGGACAGGGGGTAGATCAGCCCCAGCATTTT,CASSGQGVDQPQHF
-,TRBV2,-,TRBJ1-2,TGTGCCAGCAGCGCGGGACTCCTCTATGGCTACACCTTC,CASSAGLLYGYTF
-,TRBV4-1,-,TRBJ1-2,TGCGCCAGCAGCCAGGACGGCTATGGCTACACCTTC,CASSQDGYGYTF
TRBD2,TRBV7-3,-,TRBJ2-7,TGTGCCAGCAGCCCCCATAGCGGGAGTGTCTACGAGCAGTACTTC,CASSPHSGSVYEQYF
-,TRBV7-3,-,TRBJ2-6,TGTGCCAGCAGCTCCCCCGTCGCTGGGGCCAACGTCCTGACTTTC,CASSSPVAGANVLTF
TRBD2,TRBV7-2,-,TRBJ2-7,TGTGCCAGCAGCCGCGGGGGGGACGAGCAGTACTTC,CASSRGGDEQYF
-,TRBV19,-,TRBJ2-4,TGTGCCAGTAGTGCCCGGGACGCCAAAAACATTCAGTACTTC,CASSARDAKNIQYF
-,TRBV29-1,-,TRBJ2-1,TGCAGCGTTCGACGGAACAATGAGCAGTTCTTC,CSVRRNNEQFF
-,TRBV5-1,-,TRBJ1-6,TGCGCCAGCAGCGAAATGACAGACCAGAATTCACCCCTCCACTTT,CASSEMTDQNSPLHF
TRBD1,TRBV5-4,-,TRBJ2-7,TGTGCCAGCAAATGGGGACAGGGATCTTCCTACGAGCAGTACTTC,CASKWGQGSSYEQYF
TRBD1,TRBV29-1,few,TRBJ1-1,TGCAGCGTGCGACAGGGGAGGGACACTGAAGCTTTCTTT,CSVRQGRDTEAFF
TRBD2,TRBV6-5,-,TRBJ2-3,TGTGCCAGCAGTCCCGGGGGGGTTCTCACAGATACGCAGTATTTT,CASSPGGVLTDTQYF
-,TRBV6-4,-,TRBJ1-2,TGTGCCAGCAGTGATGGGGAGTATGGCTACACCTTC,CASSDGEYGYTF